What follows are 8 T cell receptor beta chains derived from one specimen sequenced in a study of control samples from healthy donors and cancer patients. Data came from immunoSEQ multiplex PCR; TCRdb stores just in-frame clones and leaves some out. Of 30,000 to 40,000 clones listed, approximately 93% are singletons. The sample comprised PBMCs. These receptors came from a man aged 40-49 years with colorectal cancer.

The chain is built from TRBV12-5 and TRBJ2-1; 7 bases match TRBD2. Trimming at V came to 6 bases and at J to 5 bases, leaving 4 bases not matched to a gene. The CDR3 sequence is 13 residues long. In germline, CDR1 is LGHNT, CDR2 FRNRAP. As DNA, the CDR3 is TGTGCTAGTGGGATGGGGGGGAACAATGAGCAGTTCTTC. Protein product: CASGMGGNNEQFF.

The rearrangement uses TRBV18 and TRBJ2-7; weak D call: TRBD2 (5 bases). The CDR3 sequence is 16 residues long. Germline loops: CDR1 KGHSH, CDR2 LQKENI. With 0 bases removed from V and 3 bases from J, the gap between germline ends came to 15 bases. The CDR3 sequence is CASSPPPETGSYEQYF. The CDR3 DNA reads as TGTGCCAGCTCACCACCGCCCGAGACGGGGAGCTACGAGCAGTACTTC.

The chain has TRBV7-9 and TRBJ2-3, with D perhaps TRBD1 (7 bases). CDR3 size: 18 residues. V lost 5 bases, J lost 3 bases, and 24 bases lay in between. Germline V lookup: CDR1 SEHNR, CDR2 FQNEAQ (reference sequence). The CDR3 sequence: CASSPRQGQRGGTDTQYF. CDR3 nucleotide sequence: TGTGCCAGCAGCCCCAGACAGGGTCAGAGAGGGGGGACAGATACGCAGTATTTT.

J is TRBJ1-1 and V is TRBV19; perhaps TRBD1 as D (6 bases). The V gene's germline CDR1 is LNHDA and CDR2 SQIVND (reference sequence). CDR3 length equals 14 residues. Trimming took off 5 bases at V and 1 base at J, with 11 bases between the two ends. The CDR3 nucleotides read TGTGCCAGTAGTGCAGGGGCAGGGAACACTGAAGCTTTCTTT. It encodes CASSAGAGNTEAFF.

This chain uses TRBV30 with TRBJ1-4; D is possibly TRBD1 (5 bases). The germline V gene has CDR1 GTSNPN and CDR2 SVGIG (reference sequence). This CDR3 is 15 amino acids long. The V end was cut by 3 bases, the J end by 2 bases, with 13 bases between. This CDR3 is CAWSPGGSTNEKLFF. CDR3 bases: TGTGCCTGGAGCCCTGGGGGGTCGACTAATGAAAAACTGTTTTTT.

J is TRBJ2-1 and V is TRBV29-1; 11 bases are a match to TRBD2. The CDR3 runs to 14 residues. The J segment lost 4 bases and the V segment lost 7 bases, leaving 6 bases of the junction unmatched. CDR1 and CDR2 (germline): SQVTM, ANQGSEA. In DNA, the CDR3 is TGCAGCGCTCGCGGGACTAGCGGTTACAATGAGCAGTTCTTC. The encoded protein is CSARGTSGYNEQFF.

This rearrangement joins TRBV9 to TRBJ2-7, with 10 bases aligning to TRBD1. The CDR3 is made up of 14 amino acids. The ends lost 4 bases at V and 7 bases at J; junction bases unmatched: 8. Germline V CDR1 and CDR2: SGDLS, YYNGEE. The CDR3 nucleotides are TGTGCCAGCAGCCCGGGGACAGGGGTGGGAGAGCAGTACTTC. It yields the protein CASSPGTGVGEQYF.

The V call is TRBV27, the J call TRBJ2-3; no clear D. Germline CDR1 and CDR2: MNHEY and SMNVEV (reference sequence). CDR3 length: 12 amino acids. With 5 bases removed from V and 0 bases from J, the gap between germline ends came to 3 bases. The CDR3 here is CASSPSTDTQYF. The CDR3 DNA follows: TGTGCCAGCAGTCCAAGCACAGATACGCAGTATTTT.